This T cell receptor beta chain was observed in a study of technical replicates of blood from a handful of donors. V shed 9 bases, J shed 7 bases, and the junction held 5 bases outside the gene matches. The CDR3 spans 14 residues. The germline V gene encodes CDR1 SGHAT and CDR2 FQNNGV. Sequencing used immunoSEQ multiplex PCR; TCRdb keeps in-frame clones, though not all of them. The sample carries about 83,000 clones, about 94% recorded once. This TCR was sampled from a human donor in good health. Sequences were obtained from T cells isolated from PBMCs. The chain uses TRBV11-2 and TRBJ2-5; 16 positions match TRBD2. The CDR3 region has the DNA TGTGCCAGTCCGGGACTAGCGGGGGGGTCGACCCAGTACTTC. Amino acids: CASPGLAGGSTQYF.